This passage covers 5 T cell receptor beta chains from one sample sequenced in a study of vaccination and CD4 T cells after COVID-19. Their target antigens are unknown. The Oncomine TCR Beta short-read assay was applied to DNA of cultured CD4+ T cells. TCRdb itself ran the PCR reads through MiXCR, one entry per CDR3 protein. Here the sample spans fewer than 6,000 distinct CDR3 sequences, about 20% being singletons. Sample treatment: approximately nine-day PBMC culture with coronavirus spike peptide pools or control peptides (ViraFEST assay). Sequencing used CD4+ T cells from blood, cultured in vitro. All receptors derive from a human donor who had recovered from COVID-19.

The chain has TRBV6-1 and TRBJ1-2, with TRBD1 matching over 9 bases. The CDR3 extends over 15 amino acids. Germline CDR1 is MNHNS and CDR2 is SASEGT. Trimming removed 7 bases from V and 6 bases from J; junction bases left unmatched: 12. The CDR3 nucleotides are TGTGCCAGCACCCCCCGGGGGACAGGGCTCCATGGCTACACCTTC. This encodes CASTPRGTGLHGYTF.

The rearrangement joins TRBV29-1 to TRBJ2-1; no clear D. This CDR3 comprises 9 residues. V gave up 4 bases and J gave up 8 bases, with 3 bases separating them. The germline CDR1 and CDR2 sequences are SQVTM and ANQGSEA. CDR3 sequence (DNA): TGCAGCGTTGCAGATGAGCAGTTCTTC. This sequence encodes CSVADEQFF.

This clonotype is labeled as medium-sized. This chain links TRBV27 with TRBJ1-2; 10 bases fit TRBD1. This CDR3 region has 15 residues. In germline, CDR1 is MNHEY, CDR2 SMNVEV (reference sequence). J was trimmed by 8 bases and V by 5 bases; bases with no gene match: 11. In DNA, the CDR3 is TGTGCCAGCAGTACCGGGACAGGGGAACGGAAAGGCTACACCTTC. Amino acid sequence: CASSTGTGERKGYTF.

J is TRBJ2-3 and V is TRBV9; TRBD2 agrees at 14 bases. The ends lost 2 bases at V and 0 bases at J; junction bases unmatched: 2. This CDR3 spans 17 amino acids. Germline CDR1 reads SGDLS; CDR2 reads YYNGEE. CDR3 coding DNA: TGTGCCAGCAGCGTGACTAGCGGGGGGGCGAGCACAGATACGCAGTATTTT. It yields the protein CASSVTSGGASTDTQYF.

The V and J genes are TRBV5-5 and TRBJ2-2; D could derive from TRBD1 or TRBD2 (5 bases each). The germline CDR1 and CDR2 sequences are SGHKS and YYEKEE (reference sequence). Trimming took off 3 bases at V and 0 bases at J, with 9 bases between the two ends. The CDR3 runs to 15 residues. This chain's CDR3 is CASSWDGANTGELFF. CDR3 in DNA: TGTGCCAGCAGCTGGGACGGCGCGAACACCGGGGAGCTGTTTTTT.